The 5 T cell receptor beta chains below come from one sample, sequenced in a study of shared clonotypes between healthy human individuals. The repertoire was sequenced with immunoSEQ multiplex PCR; TCRdb's copy has only in-frame clones and lacks some. Of about 1.5 million clones listed, 95% to 99% are singletons. The sample comprised naive CD4+ T cells sorted from blood. Indicated subset: CD45RA+ positively selected. All receptors come from a man aged 30 to 39 in good health.

J is TRBJ2-7 and V is TRBV5-1; D gene uncertain. CDR3 length: 14 residues. V was cut by 2 bases and J by 2 bases, with 11 bases left in between. The germline V gene has CDR1 SGHRS and CDR2 YFSETQ. The CDR3 loop is CASSLSQMAYEQYF. The CDR3 nucleotides read TGCGCCAGCAGCTTATCACAGATGGCCTACGAGCAGTACTTC.

The chain joins TRBV19 to TRBJ2-1, with 7 nucleotides matching TRBD1. Looked up from germline, CDR1 is LNHDA and CDR2 is SQIVND (reference sequence). This CDR3 has 17 amino acids. Trimming removed 4 bases from V and 0 bases from J; junction bases left unmatched: 9. Here the CDR3 reads CASSKYPGQSSYNEQFF. DNA for the CDR3: TGTGCCAGTAGTAAATACCCGGGACAGAGCTCCTACAATGAGCAGTTCTTC.

The chain employs TRBV13 and TRBJ2-7; 13 bases line up with TRBD2. V was pared by 0 bases and J by 0 bases, with 8 bases of the junction left unmatched. The CDR3 has 19 residues. Germline V gene lookup returns CDR1 PRHDT and CDR2 FYEKMQ (reference sequence). DNA for the CDR3: TGTGCCAGCAGCTTAGGTTTACTAGCGGGAGGGCAAGGCTCCTACGAGCAGTACTTC. Its protein product is CASSLGLLAGGQGSYEQYF.

The chain joins TRBV6-5 to TRBJ2-3, with 8 bases identical to TRBD2. The junction had 6 bases not matched to a gene; V was cut back by 2 bases and J by 2 bases. Germline assignment: CDR1 MNHEY and CDR2 SVGAGI. This CDR3 has 16 residues. CDR3 DNA sequence: TGTGCCAGCAGTTACGGGTTAGCGGGGAACACAGATACGCAGTATTTT. Translated: CASSYGLAGNTDTQYF.

The rearrangement uses TRBV2 and TRBJ2-6, with 7 bases that match TRBD2. Germline-derived CDR1 and CDR2 are SNHLY and FYNNEI. J lost 2 bases, V lost 3 bases, and 1 base had no gene match. This CDR3 is 15 amino acids long. The CDR3 sequence: CASSDGRAGANVLTF. DNA for the CDR3: TGTGCCAGCAGTGATGGGAGGGCTGGGGCCAACGTCCTGACTTTC.